These 15 T cell receptor beta chains share one sample of origin, sequenced in a study of T cells in localized non-small cell lung cancer. The method was immunoSEQ multiplex PCR; TCRdb's version includes in-frame clones alone and lacks a portion of them. The table lists 30,000 or so clones, approximately 89% of them singletons. The sequenced sample was peripheral blood, obtained before any cancer treatment. The origin of the receptors is a female donor over 55 with stage I lung adenocarcinoma.

The chain couples TRBV30 to TRBJ2-1; 7 bases map to TRBD2. J was trimmed by 12 bases and V by 4 bases; bases with no gene match: 6. The CDR3 spans 11 residues. Germline-derived CDR1 and CDR2 are GTSNPN and SVGIG (reference sequence). CDR3 sequence (DNA): TGTGCCTGGACATTAGGGGAGGGGCAGTTCTTC. Protein sequence: CAWTLGEGQFF.

The chain links TRBV6-5 to TRBJ2-1; TRBD2 agrees at 14 bases. Unmatched junction bases numbered 2, after V lost 2 bases and J lost 8 bases. CDR1 MNHEY and CDR2 SVGAGI come from the germline V gene. CDR3 length: 15 amino acids. CDR3 amino acids: CASSYGTSGSYEQFF. In nucleotides, the CDR3 is TGTGCCAGCAGTTACGGGACTAGCGGGAGCTATGAGCAGTTCTTC.

J is TRBJ1-1 and V is TRBV27, with 7 bases identical to TRBD1. CDR1 and CDR2 from the germline V gene are MNHEY and SMNVEV (reference sequence). This CDR3 spans 13 amino acids. The V segment lost 1 base and the J segment 11 bases; nucleotides outside the gene matches: 7. CDR3 nucleotide sequence: TGTGCCAGCAGTTTATGGGCCACAGGGGAGGCTTTCTTT. Protein: CASSLWATGEAFF.

The chain combines TRBV27 with TRBJ2-1; 9 bases are a match to TRBD1. The germline V gene encodes CDR1 MNHEY and CDR2 SMNVEV (reference sequence). Trimming removed 2 bases from V and 6 bases from J; junction bases left unmatched: 14. The CDR3 runs to 18 residues. CDR3 sequence (DNA): TGTGCCAGCAGTTTAACCCCGACAAGGGGACAGGGCACCAATGAGCAGTTCTTC. Protein sequence: CASSLTPTRGQGTNEQFF.

The chain joins TRBV15 to TRBJ1-1; 7 bases fit TRBD1. Germline CDR1 reads LNHNV; CDR2 reads YYDKDF (reference sequence). This CDR3 contains 14 residues. After removal of 2 bases from V and 7 bases from J, the junction contained 7 bases not matched to a gene. Written as DNA, the CDR3 is TGTGCCACCAGCAGATTAAATGACAGGGATGAAGCTTTCTTT. Protein: CATSRLNDRDEAFF. The full variable domain, with the rest looked up from reference TRBV15 and TRBJ1-1, is DAMVIQNPRYQVTQFGKPVTLSCSQTLNHNVMYWYQQKSSQAPKLLFHYYDKDFNNEADTPDNFQSRRPNTSFCFLDIRSPGLGDTAMYLCATSRLNDRDEAFFGQGTRLTVV.

The chain links TRBV28 to TRBJ1-3, with a weak D call TRBD1 (6 bases). CDR3 length equals 13 residues. The germline gives CDR1 MDHEN, CDR2 SYDVKM. The V end lost 9 bases, the J end lost 8 bases, and 17 bases lay between the germline ends. The CDR3 nucleotides are TGTGCCAGTGCGAACGGGGGCACACACACCATATATTTT. Protein product: CASANGGTHTIYF.

The genes are TRBV18 and TRBJ2-3; D ambiguous. The V and J ends lost 5 bases and 0 bases respectively, with 6 bases between them. Looked up from germline, CDR1 is KGHSH and CDR2 is LQKENI. The CDR3 consists of 13 residues. CDR3 loop: CASSSLSTDTQYF. CDR3 bases: TGTGCCAGCTCAAGCCTTAGCACAGATACGCAGTATTTT.

This rearrangement joins TRBV19 to TRBJ2-7; no firm D call. This CDR3 has 14 amino acids. The V gene lost 7 bases and the J gene lost 0 bases, with 13 bases spanning the gap. Germline CDR1 and CDR2: LNHDA and SQIVND (reference sequence). The CDR3 region has the DNA TGTGCCAGTAACCGGCTGGGCCCCTCCTACGAGCAGTACTTC. Its protein is CASNRLGPSYEQYF.

The chain carries TRBV5-6 and TRBJ2-1; TRBD1 matches at 8 bases. Unmatched junction bases numbered 10, after V lost 4 bases and J lost 4 bases. The V gene's germline CDR1 is SGHDT and CDR2 YYEEEE. The CDR3 extends over 16 amino acids. The DNA for the CDR3 is TGTGCCAGCAGCCGCCGCGGCAGGGGGCCTTACAATGAGCAGTTCTTC. It translates to CASSRRGRGPYNEQFF.

V gene TRBV29-1 combines with J gene TRBJ2-5; perhaps TRBD2 as D (5 bases). Per germline, CDR1 SQVTM and CDR2 ANQGSEA. The CDR3 extends over 13 amino acids. V dropped 7 bases and J dropped 2 bases, with 14 bases sitting between them. The CDR3 nucleotides are TGCAGCGCTTTGGACTGGGAGCAAGAGACCCAGTACTTC. Its protein is CSALDWEQETQYF.

The genes are TRBV7-8 and TRBJ1-1, with D tentatively TRBD1 (5 bases). Germline CDR1 reads SGHVS; CDR2 reads FQNEAQ. The length of the CDR3 is 15 residues. The germline V and J ends were trimmed by 3 bases and 1 base, with 12 bases remaining between them. The CDR3 region has the DNA TGTGCCAGCAGCTTCTTTGCGAGGGGGAACACTGAAGCTTTCTTT. It is translated as CASSFFARGNTEAFF.

V is TRBV30 and J is TRBJ1-1; D gene unclear. CDR3 size: 12 residues. V lost 2 bases and J 10 bases, leaving 14 bases between the germline ends. Germline CDR1 and CDR2: GTSNPN and SVGIG (reference sequence). DNA for the CDR3: TGTGCCTGGAGTAACTCGGCCGAACGAGCTTTCTTT. Translation: CAWSNSAERAFF. The variable domain in full, completed from reference TRBV30 and TRBJ1-1, reads SQTIHQWPATLVQPVGSPLSLECTVEGTSNPNLYWYRQAAGRGLQLLFYSVGIGQISSEVPQNLSASRPQDRQFILSSKKLLLSDSGFYLCAWSNSAERAFFGQGTRLTVV.

This chain connects TRBV7-6 to TRBJ2-7; possibly TRBD1 for D (5 bases). Deletions cut 5 bases from V and 2 bases from J, with 13 bases between. This CDR3 region has 14 residues. CDR1 and CDR2 (germline): SGHVS, FNYEAQ. The CDR3 is CASSQSGLAYEQYF. The CDR3 DNA is TGTGCCAGCAGCCAATCAGGGCTCGCCTACGAGCAGTACTTC.

The V call is TRBV5-6, the J call TRBJ2-5, with 8 bases lining up with TRBD2. Looked up from germline, CDR1 is SGHDT and CDR2 is YYEEEE. CDR3 length equals 14 residues. V trimming: 0 bases; J trimming: 4 bases; junction bases outside the gene matches: 2. The CDR3 loop reads CASSLVGRGETQYF. The CDR3 DNA is TGTGCCAGCAGCTTGGTCGGGAGGGGAGAGACCCAGTACTTC.

The rearrangement links TRBV27 to TRBJ2-7, with no clear D. Trimming cost V 6 bases and J 1 base, with 13 bases left between them. This CDR3 is built from 14 residues. Germline loops: CDR1 MNHEY, CDR2 SMNVEV (reference sequence). DNA for the CDR3: TGTGCCAGCAGCCAAAGGCCGTCATCCTACGAGCAGTACTTC. It encodes CASSQRPSSYEQYF.